The next 25 T cell receptor beta chains were all read from a single sample in a study of blood T cells in healthy people across ages. A second about 6 to 12 cycle PCR used barcoded and J-beta primers. TCRdb fed the 5' RACE reads into MiXCR, producing one record per CDR3 protein. The sample yields about 640,000 distinct CDR3 sequences, approximately 59% seen once. The sequenced sample consisted of blood. Receptors were obtained from a man aged 60 to 75 in good health.

The chain has TRBV5-1 and TRBJ2-1; TRBD2 aligns across 11 bases. There are 19 residues in the CDR3. Looked up from germline, CDR1 is SGHRS and CDR2 is YFSETQ. The J segment lost 0 bases and the V segment lost 0 bases, leaving 8 bases of the junction unmatched. This CDR3 is CASSLERASGGPSYNEQFF. Here the CDR3 DNA reads TGCGCCAGCAGCTTGGAAAGGGCTAGCGGGGGGCCCTCCTACAATGAGCAGTTCTTC. The variable domain in full, with the rest retrieved from reference TRBV5-1 and TRBJ2-1, is KAGVTQTPRYLIKTRGQQVTLSCSPISGHRSVSWYQQTPGQGLQFLFEYFSETQRNKGNFPGRFSGRQFSNSRSEMNVSTLELGDSALYLCASSLERASGGPSYNEQFFGPGTRLTVL.

This clonotype has just one count. The J gene is TRBJ1-5, the V gene TRBV20-1; 7 bases are a match to TRBD1. The germline CDR1 and CDR2 sequences are DFQATT and SNEGSKA (reference sequence). The CDR3 consists of 14 residues. V shed 3 bases, J shed 4 bases, and the junction held 6 bases outside the gene matches. CDR3 residues: CSARTGTGNQPQHF. The CDR3 coding sequence is TGCAGTGCTAGGACAGGGACGGGTAATCAGCCCCAGCATTTT.

The CDR3 protein is CASSSGTGGPWANVLTF. In DNA form, the CDR3 reads TGTGCCAGCAGTTCCGGGACAGGGGGCCCCTGGGCCAACGTCCTGACTTTC. This chain uses TRBV2 with TRBJ2-6; 12 bases match TRBD1. V lost 5 bases to trimming and J lost 5 bases; unmatched junction nucleotides: 7. Germline CDR1 SNHLY, CDR2 FYNNEI. The CDR3 length is 17 residues. The full variable domain, in which reference TRBV2 and TRBJ2-6 provide the parts outside the CDR3, is EPEVTQTPSHQVTQMGQEVILRCVPISNHLYFYWYRQILGQKVEFLVSFYNNEISEKSEIFDDQFSVERPDGSNFTLKIRSTKLEDSAMYFCASSSGTGGPWANVLTFGAGSRLTVL.

This clonotype was counted between two and nine times. The CDR3 nucleotides are TGCAGTGCTAGGGTGGCAGTCGGATATGGCTACACCTTC. This encodes CSARVAVGYGYTF. The chain couples TRBV20-1 to TRBJ1-2; D is undetermined. The CDR3 covers 13 residues. Deletions cut 3 bases from V and 5 bases from J, with 13 bases between. Germline CDR1 reads DFQATT; CDR2 reads SNEGSKA (reference sequence).

Concerning this clonotype itself: The missing conserved phenylalanine or tryptophan at the end of this CDR3 makes a read error likely. The rearrangement joins TRBV4-2 to TRBJ2-3, with 7 bases lining up with TRBD2. Germline V CDR1 and CDR2: LGHNA, YNFKEQ. The CDR3 consists of 15 residues. The CDR3 nucleotides are TGTGCCAGCAACCAATGGGGGGGGGGCACAGATACGCAGTATCTT. This gives the protein CASNQWGGGTDTQYL.

The chain employs TRBV29-1 and TRBJ2-5; 9 nucleotides line up with TRBD2. CDR1 SQVTM and CDR2 ANQGSEA come from the germline V gene. V lost 2 bases, J lost 4 bases, and 14 bases stayed unmatched. The length of the CDR3 is 17 residues. CDR3 loop: CSVEPRRRSGGPETQYF. The CDR3 coding sequence is TGCAGCGTTGAACCACGCAGGCGCAGCGGGGGGCCAGAGACCCAGTACTTC.

The chain recombines TRBV10-3 with TRBJ2-7; a possible D gene is TRBD2 (6 bases). This CDR3 has 14 residues. The ends were cut back, 10 bases at V and 3 bases at J, with 19 bases in the middle. The germline gives CDR1 ENHRY, CDR2 SYGVKD. The CDR3 bases are TGTGCCAGCACTGAAGGGCTAGCGAGCTACGAGCAGTACTTC. Amino acid sequence: CASTEGLASYEQYF.

The genes are TRBV5-1 and TRBJ2-1, with TRBD1 identical over 7 bases. V lost 4 bases to trimming and J lost 7 bases; unmatched junction nucleotides: 14. CDR3 length equals 16 residues. From germline, CDR1 is SGHRS and CDR2 YFSETQ. In DNA, the CDR3 is TGCGCCAGCAGCACTGAACCAGGGGGAGTTGGTAATGAGCAGTTCTTC. It is translated as CASSTEPGGVGNEQFF.

This clonotype has more than one count but fewer than ten. CDR3 residues: CASSFGHMDNSPLHF. Written as DNA, the CDR3 is TGCGCCAGCAGCTTCGGGCATATGGATAATTCACCCCTCCACTTT. The chain is built from TRBV5-1 and TRBJ1-6; D unclear. Germline CDR1 SGHRS, CDR2 YFSETQ. This CDR3 has 15 amino acids. V was clipped by 2 bases and J by 5 bases, with 11 bases between them. Looking up the rest from reference TRBV5-1 and TRBJ1-6 gives the full variable domain: KAGVTQTPRYLIKTRGQQVTLSCSPISGHRSVSWYQQTPGQGLQFLFEYFSETQRNKGNFPGRFSGRQFSNSRSEMNVSTLELGDSALYLCASSFGHMDNSPLHFGNGTRLTVT.

The CDR3 is CASSGQTGGWETQYF. CDR3 sequence (DNA): TGTGCCAGCAGTGGTCAAACAGGGGGCTGGGAGACCCAGTACTTC. This chain links TRBV2 with TRBJ2-5; 9 bases match TRBD1. Germline CDR1 is SNHLY and CDR2 is FYNNEI. Unmatched junction bases numbered 8, after V lost 4 bases and J lost 5 bases. The length of the CDR3 is 15 residues.

This clonotype was seen ten or more times. One end of the junction does not line up with germline, which may come from a read error. The chain couples TRBV5-1 to TRBJ2-1; 7 nucleotides agree with TRBD2. The germline CDR1 and CDR2 sequences are SGHRS and YFSETQ. The CDR3 sequence is 15 residues long. CDR3 amino acids: CASSLTSGVYNEQFF. As DNA, the CDR3 is TGTGCCAGCAGCTTGACAAGCGGGGTATACAATGAGCAGTTCTTC. Looking up the rest from reference TRBV5-1 and TRBJ2-1 gives the full variable domain: KAGVTQTPRYLIKTRGQQVTLSCSPISGHRSVSWYQQTPGQGLQFLFEYFSETQRNKGNFPGRFSGRQFSNSRSEMNVSTLELGDSALYLCASSLTSGVYNEQFFGPGTRLTVL.

J is TRBJ2-1 and V is TRBV7-9; D gene unclear. The CDR3 has 13 residues. Germline assignment: CDR1 SEHNR and CDR2 FQNEAQ (reference sequence). Trimming removed 4 bases from V and 9 bases from J, with 13 bases in between. DNA of the CDR3: TGTGCCAGCAGCTCGCACTGGGGAACTGAGCAGTTCTTC. Its protein product is CASSSHWGTEQFF. Complete variable domain (other parts from reference TRBV7-9 and TRBJ2-1): DTGVSQNPRHKITKRGQNVTFRCDPISEHNRLYWYRQTLGQGPEFLTYFQNEAQLEKSRLLSDRFSAERPKGSFSTLEIQRTEQGDSAMYLCASSSHWGTEQFFGPGTRLTVL.

The chain is built from TRBV6-5 and TRBJ1-6; a possible D gene is TRBD1 (5 bases). Trimming shortened V by 2 bases and J by 9 bases, and 14 bases separated the two germline ends. This CDR3 region has 15 residues. Germline CDR1 MNHEY, CDR2 SVGAGI. The CDR3 coding sequence is TGTGCCAGCAGTTACGGGAACCCCGGGGGTTCACCCCTCCACTTT. This gives the protein CASSYGNPGGSPLHF.

The chain combines TRBV12-3 or TRBV12-4 with TRBJ1-2; D is ambiguous. V lost 4 bases, J lost 8 bases, and 8 bases lay in between. CDR3 length: 11 amino acids. The CDR3 is CASSSQMGYTF. The CDR3 bases are TGTGCCAGCAGTTCCCAGATGGGCTACACCTTC.

V and J are TRBV6-9 and TRBJ2-5; D is possibly TRBD1 or TRBD2 (5 bases each). Looked up from germline, CDR1 is MNHGY and CDR2 is SVAAGI. V was trimmed by 4 bases and J by 4 bases, leaving 19 bases between them. The CDR3 extends over 16 amino acids. The CDR3 sequence: CASSFLRTSGAETQYF. CDR3 DNA sequence: TGTGCCAGCAGTTTTCTACGGACAAGCGGAGCAGAGACCCAGTACTTC.

This clonotype was recorded a few times. This chain connects TRBV11-2 to TRBJ2-5; TRBD1 matches at 11 bases. V dropped 3 bases and J dropped 5; count of bases not matched to a gene: 5. CDR1 is SGHAT and CDR2 is FQNNGV in the germline V gene. CDR3 length equals 15 residues. The chain's CDR3 is CASSFGQGARETQYF. The CDR3 region has the DNA TGTGCCAGCAGCTTCGGACAGGGGGCGCGTGAGACCCAGTACTTC. Full variable domain (missing parts from reference TRBV11-2 and TRBJ2-5): EAGVAQSPRYKIIEKRQSVAFWCNPISGHATLYWYQQILGQGPKLLIQFQNNGVVDDSQLPKDRFSAERLKGVDSTLKIQPAKLEDSAVYLCASSFGQGARETQYFGPGTRLLVL.

The rearrangement joins TRBV7-2 to TRBJ2-1, with 10 bases matching TRBD2. The junction had 10 bases not matched to a gene; V was cut back by 0 bases and J by 8 bases. Germline V lookup: CDR1 SGHTA, CDR2 FQGNSA. This CDR3 is built from 17 residues. The CDR3, as DNA: TGTGCCAGCAGCTTAGCTCAAGCGGGGGGGGCTCCCGATGAGCAGTTCTTC. Its translation is CASSLAQAGGAPDEQFF.

This clonotype was recorded only once. The chain links TRBV4-1 to TRBJ2-3; D might be TRBD2 (6 bases). V shed 4 bases and J shed 2 bases, with 10 bases lying between them. Germline assignment: CDR1 MGHRA and CDR2 YSYEKL. The CDR3 length is 14 residues. The CDR3 spells CASSPASDTDTQYF. The CDR3 DNA sequence: TGCGCCAGCAGCCCAGCTAGCGACACAGATACGCAGTATTTT.

This clonotype has only a few counts. V gene TRBV20-1 combines with J gene TRBJ1-2; possibly TRBD1 for D (5 bases). Trimming cost V 0 bases and J 1 base, with 12 bases left between them. This CDR3 comprises 15 residues. The germline gives CDR1 DFQATT, CDR2 SNEGSKA (reference sequence). CDR3 coding DNA: TGCAGTGCTAGAGATCCCACGGGGGTTAACTATGGCTACACCTTC. Translation gives CSARDPTGVNYGYTF.

This clonotype was seen more than once but under ten times. CDR3 region: CASSGGQGVEYEQYF. As DNA, the CDR3 is TGTGCCAGCAGCGGAGGACAGGGGGTAGAGTACGAGCAGTACTTC. The J gene is TRBJ2-4, the V gene TRBV7-9; 10 bases agree with TRBD1. The assigned J gene may be wrong: the sequence end matches TRBJ2-7 better. The CDR3 has 15 residues. Germline assignment: CDR1 SEHNR and CDR2 FQNEAQ (reference sequence).

The genes are TRBV5-1 and TRBJ1-1, with 9 bases identical to TRBD1. CDR3 size: 16 residues. Germline CDR1 reads SGHRS; CDR2 reads YFSETQ. Trimming took 4 bases from V and 4 from J; bases not matched to a gene: 11. DNA for the CDR3: TGCGCCAGCAGCCGCGATGGACAGGGGCCGACCACTGAAGCTTTCTTT. This codes for CASSRDGQGPTTEAFF.

Only a few counts were recorded for this clonotype. The chain is built from TRBV7-6 and TRBJ2-5; weak D call: TRBD2 (6 bases). Trimming stripped 4 bases from V and 7 bases from J, with 10 bases between. Looked up from germline, CDR1 is SGHVS and CDR2 is FNYEAQ. CDR3 size: 12 residues. In nucleotides, the CDR3 is TGTGCCAGCAGCTCAATGGGGGGGACCCAGTACTTC. As protein: CASSSMGGTQYF.

V is TRBV7-2 and J is TRBJ2-7, with 7 nucleotides matching TRBD1. The CDR3 runs 16 residues. The germline CDR1 and CDR2 sequences are SGHTA and FQGNSA. V lost 1 base, J lost 5 bases, and 11 bases stayed unmatched. This CDR3 reads CASSLEGGRPPNEQYF. The CDR3 DNA sequence: TGTGCCAGCAGCTTAGAAGGGGGCAGGCCCCCCAACGAGCAGTACTTC. Using reference TRBV7-2 and TRBJ2-7 for the parts outside the CDR3, the full variable domain is GAGVSQSPSNKVTEKGKDVELRCDPISGHTALYWYRQSLGQGLEFLIYFQGNSAPDKSGLPSDRFSAERTGGSVSTLTIQRTQQEDSAVYLCASSLEGGRPPNEQYFGPGTRLTVT.

The rearrangement uses TRBV20-1 and TRBJ2-6, with 8 positions matching TRBD1. This CDR3 has 15 amino acids. Looked up from germline, CDR1 is DFQATT and CDR2 is SNEGSKA (reference sequence). V shed 6 bases and J 2 bases; nucleotides not matched to a gene: 6. The CDR3 bases are TGCAGTGCCACCACGACAGGGGCTGGGGCCAACGTCCTGACTTTC. As protein: CSATTTGAGANVLTF.

The chain has TRBV6-2 or TRBV6-3 and TRBJ2-3; TRBD2 agrees at 10 bases. This CDR3 comprises 17 residues. CDR1 and CDR2 (germline): MNHEY, SVGEGT. After removal of 0 bases from V and 2 bases from J, the junction contained 5 bases not matched to a gene. The CDR3 spells CASSYSGLASDTDTQYF. DNA of the CDR3: TGTGCCAGCAGTTACTCGGGACTAGCGAGTGACACAGATACGCAGTATTTT.